These 17 T cell receptor beta chains originate from one sample sequenced in a study of regulatory T cells in long-lasting Graves disease. Time point noted: newly diagnosed GD, antithyroid drugs for less than 3 months. PBMC-extracted RNA yielded the TCR library. CDR3-region Arm-PCR and iRepertoire HTBI primers produced the TCR beta libraries. Each CDR3 protein gets one entry after TCRdb re-called the multiplex PCR reads with MiXCR. The sample lists fewer than 650,000 distinct CDR3 sequences; about 16% were seen once. These data were likewise used in another study, on T cells in Graves' hyperthyroidism and ophthalmopathy.

The material was peripheral blood mononuclear cells (PBMCs), obtained at new diagnosis, from a patient treated with antithyroid drugs. These receptors originate from a man younger than 30 with Graves disease.

Concerning this clonotype: The junction departs from the called germline gene at one end, perhaps through a read error. This chain joins TRBV5-6 and TRBJ2-6, with a tentative D call TRBD1 (5 bases). The CDR3 is made up of 16 amino acids. In germline, CDR1 is SGHDT, CDR2 YYEEEE. CDR3 loop: CASSLEPHSGANILTF. The CDR3 region has the DNA TGTGCCAGCAGCTTGGAACCGCACTCTGGGGCCAACATCCTGACTTTC.

There are many counts of this clonotype. The rearrangement links TRBV6-9 to TRBJ2-7; the D gene is possibly TRBD1 (5 bases). CDR1 MNHGY and CDR2 SVAAGI come from the germline V gene. CDR3 length: 12 residues. Between the trimmed V and J ends, which lost 3 bases and 5 bases, there was a span of 8 bases. The CDR3 loop reads CASSYAGNEQYF. The CDR3 DNA sequence: TGTGCCAGCAGTTACGCAGGGAACGAGCAGTACTTC.

This clonotype was recorded a few times. The V and J genes are TRBV2 and TRBJ1-5, with D hard to call. Trimming cost V 4 bases and J 5 bases, with 12 bases left between them. The CDR3 has 14 residues. The V gene's germline CDR1 is SNHLY and CDR2 FYNNEI. The CDR3 DNA reads TGTGCCAGCAGTGCCCGAACCCCCGATCAGCCCCAGCATTTT. This codes for CASSARTPDQPQHF.

Many counts were recorded for this clonotype. The J gene is TRBJ1-5, the V gene TRBV28, with a weak D call TRBD1 (6 bases). CDR1 is MDHEN and CDR2 is SYDVKM in the germline V gene. The CDR3 runs to 14 residues. V lost 5 bases and J 7 bases, leaving 15 bases between the germline ends. In nucleotides, the CDR3 is TGTGCCAGCAGTCAACCCAGGGGTTGGCAGCCCCAGCATTTT. Translated: CASSQPRGWQPQHF.

This clonotype was counted many times. This chain links TRBV20-1 with TRBJ2-7; possible D gene TRBD1, 6 bases. The CDR3 sequence is 15 residues long. Trimming took off 1 base at V and 2 bases at J, with 15 bases between the two ends. CDR1 is DFQATT and CDR2 is SNEGSKA in the germline V gene (reference sequence). In DNA, the CDR3 is TGCAGTGCTAGAGCGTACGGGACACCAACCTACGAGCAGTACTTC. Its translation: CSARAYGTPTYEQYF.

A single count supports this clonotype. The CDR3 ends on some other residue instead of the conserved phenylalanine or tryptophan, so this is likely a read error. This sequence joins TRBV30 and TRBJ2-7; TRBD2 aligns across 7 bases. Germline loops: CDR1 GTSNPN, CDR2 SVGIG (reference sequence). The CDR3 runs to 13 residues. Losses at the gene ends were 1 base for V and 7 bases for J; bases not matched to a gene: 7. The CDR3 nucleotides read TGTGCCTGGAGTGGGCTAGCGGACCTGGAGCAGTACCTC. Translated: CAWSGLADLEQYL.

This clonotype was counted ten times or more. The chain has TRBV9 and TRBJ1-4, with D maybe TRBD1 (5 bases). This CDR3 comprises 16 residues. CDR1 is SGDLS and CDR2 is YYNGEE in the germline V gene. The germline V and J ends were trimmed by 4 bases and 3 bases, with 16 bases remaining between them. CDR3: CASSSLDQGANEKLFF. The DNA for the CDR3 is TGTGCCAGCAGCTCCCTAGACCAGGGCGCTAATGAAAAACTGTTTTTT.

The table lists this clonotype with a count of one. The V and J genes are TRBV2 and TRBJ2-1; tentative D call: TRBD1 (5 bases). This CDR3 is built from 14 residues. Per germline, CDR1 SNHLY and CDR2 FYNNEI. V was cut by 1 base and J by 8 bases, with 12 bases left in between. CDR3: CASSEESGIHEQFF. The CDR3 nucleotides read TGTGCCAGCAGTGAAGAGTCAGGGATCCATGAGCAGTTCTTC.

The chain links TRBV2 to TRBJ1-3, with 10 bases fitting TRBD1. J was trimmed by 2 bases and V by 8 bases; bases with no gene match: 9. This CDR3 is built from 16 residues. CDR1 is SNHLY, CDR2 FYNNEI, per germline. Written as DNA, the CDR3 is TGTGCCAGCGGAACTCGAGGGACAGGGGCTGGAAACACCATATATTTT. Its translation is CASGTRGTGAGNTIYF.

This clonotype was seen repeatedly, ten times or more. V usage is TRBV20-1 and J usage is TRBJ1-1; no clear D. The length of the CDR3 is 11 residues. Germline CDR1 is DFQATT and CDR2 is SNEGSKA (reference sequence). V was trimmed by 1 base and J by 0 bases, leaving 0 bases between them. CDR3 sequence (DNA): TGCAGTGCTAGAGTGAACACTGAAGCTTTCTTT. Translating it yields CSARVNTEAFF.

Of note for this clonotype: Possible read error: a much larger clone is one base away. This chain uses TRBV12-3 or TRBV12-4 with TRBJ1-1; D gene unclear. The CDR3 has 13 residues. The DNA of the CDR3 is TGTGCCAGCACCTATCACCCGAACACTGAAGCTTCCTTT. Translating it yields CASTYHPNTEASF.

Notes on this clonotype: A read error is possible here, since a much larger clone lies one base away. This rearrangement joins TRBV6-1 to TRBJ2-7, with 8 bases fitting TRBD2. The CDR3 has 15 amino acids. Trimming at V came to 5 bases and at J to 3 bases, leaving 9 bases not matched to a gene. Germline V CDR1 and CDR2: MNHNS, SASEGT. The CDR3 nucleotides are TGTGCCAGCAGTATATCCGGGGCGGGGGGCTACGAGCAGTACTTC. Translated, it gives CASSISGAGGYEQYF.

This chain uses TRBV30 with TRBJ1-3; D gene ambiguous. Germline V gene sequence: CDR1 GTSNPN, CDR2 SVGIG (reference sequence). This CDR3 contains 14 residues. The V end was cut by 2 bases, the J end by 4 bases, with 12 bases between. Here the CDR3 DNA reads TGTGCCTGGAGTTTCCAGACCTACGGAAACACCATATATTTT. Translation gives CAWSFQTYGNTIYF.

This clonotype has more than one count but fewer than ten. The chain is built from TRBV7-6 and TRBJ2-7; 11 nucleotides agree with TRBD2. This CDR3 has 15 amino acids. Germline assignment: CDR1 SGHVS and CDR2 FNYEAQ. The trim removed 5 bases at V and 5 bases at J, leaving 8 bases unmatched. CDR3 coding DNA: TGTGCCAGCAGCCTCCTTAGCGGGAGGGCCAACGAGCAGTACTTC. Amino acid sequence: CASSLLSGRANEQYF.

The chain links TRBV4-1 to TRBJ2-1; no clear D gene. The length of the CDR3 is 15 residues. CDR1 is MGHRA, CDR2 YSYEKL, per germline. V dropped 3 bases and J dropped 3 bases, with 12 bases sitting between them. The CDR3 spells CASSHHKNDYNEQFF. CDR3 DNA: TGCGCCAGCAGCCACCACAAGAACGACTACAATGAGCAGTTCTTC.

The rearrangement uses TRBV4-1 and TRBJ2-7, with 10 nucleotides matching TRBD1. The CDR3 spans 13 residues. Unmatched junction bases numbered 2, after V lost 3 bases and J lost 6 bases. The germline V gene encodes CDR1 MGHRA and CDR2 YSYEKL. The CDR3 region is CASSQTGGREQYF. The CDR3 coding sequence is TGCGCCAGCAGCCAGACAGGGGGCCGCGAGCAGTACTTC.

This clonotype turned up a few times. V gene TRBV7-9 combines with J gene TRBJ2-2, with a weak D call TRBD1 (5 bases). The CDR3 extends over 19 amino acids. CDR1 SEHNR and CDR2 FQNEAQ come from the germline V gene (reference sequence). The V and J ends lost 5 bases and 4 bases respectively, with 26 bases between them. CDR3 in DNA: TGTGCCAGCAGCCCACCGGTTATGAGAAGGGGTAACCGCACCGGGGAGCTGTTTTTT. It codes for CASSPPVMRRGNRTGELFF.